These T cell receptor beta chains were read from a single sample in a study of regulatory T cells in long-lasting Graves disease. In TCRdb, the multiplex PCR reads were re-called with MiXCR into one record per CDR3 protein. The profile covers hundreds of thousands of distinct CDR3 sequences, with approximately 16% appearing a single time and more than 20% taken by the ten largest. These same data were also listed under a study on T cells in Graves' hyperthyroidism and ophthalmopathy.

Sequencing was performed on peripheral blood mononuclear cells (PBMCs), taken at new diagnosis, from a patient treated with antithyroid drugs. These receptor sequences come from a woman between 40 and 65 years old with Graves disease. CDR3s include the opening cysteine and the closing phenylalanine or tryptophan. A D gene is named only where the DNA matches it firmly. Expanded clones are given a class, and other clones once, few, many or no size at all.

D gene	clone size	J gene	V gene	CDR3 protein	CDR3 DNA
TRBD1	few	TRBJ2-2	TRBV12-5	CASGLALDRANTGELFF	TGTGCTAGTGGTTTGGCCTTGGACAGGGCGAACACCGGGGAGCTGTTTTTT
TRBD2	.	TRBJ2-7	TRBV27	CASSPQRDGSYEQYF	TGTGCCAGCAGTCCTCAGCGGGACGGATCCTACGAGCAGTACTTC
.	many	TRBJ2-3	TRBV5-8	CASSLMAAQDTQYF	TGTGCCAGCAGCTTGATGGCAGCCCAAGATACGCAGTATTTT
TRBD1	many	TRBJ1-6	TRBV20-1	CSASGGQGNSPLHF	TGCAGTGCTTCAGGGGGGCAGGGTAATTCACCCCTCCACTTT
.	many	TRBJ2-7	TRBV5-6	CASSFGLEYSYEQYF	TGTGCCAGCAGCTTTGGGTTGGAATATTCCTACGAGCAGTACTTC
.	.	TRBJ1-1	TRBV11-3	CASSLDPGLDTEAFF	TGTGCCAGCAGCTTAGATCCGGGCCTGGACACTGAAGCTTTCTTT
.	few	TRBJ1-1	TRBV5-1	CASSLEGRTNTEAFF	TGCGCCAGCAGCTTGGAGGGGAGAACGAACACTGAAGCTTTCTTT
.	few	TRBJ1-1	TRBV6-1	CASSRLGNTEAFF	TGTGCCAGCAGCCGACTGGGAAACACTGAAGCTTTCTTT
.	many	TRBJ1-5	TRBV6-1	CASRAAEGDARPQHF	TGTGCCAGCAGGGCAGCGGAGGGCGACGCAAGGCCCCAGCATTTT
TRBD2	many	TRBJ2-1	TRBV2	CASSLGLAGIYNEQFF	TGTGCCAGCAGCCTCGGACTAGCGGGGATCTACAATGAGCAGTTCTTC
TRBD1	few	TRBJ1-1	TRBV5-1	CASSLVGQGSYLNTEAFF	TGCGCCAGCAGCTTGGTAGGACAGGGGTCTTATTTGAACACTGAAGCTTTCTTT
.	.	TRBJ1-1	TRBV27	CASSSLPWRDGYTEAFF	TGTGCCAGCAGTTCCCTCCCGTGGAGGGACGGGTACACTGAAGCTTTCTTT
.	.	TRBJ2-1	TRBV9	CASSVEGETYNEQFF	TGTGCCAGCAGCGTAGAGGGGGAAACCTACAATGAGCAGTTCTTC
.	many	TRBJ1-1	TRBV30	CAWSDSSTEAFF	TGTGCCTGGAGCGATTCTAGTACTGAAGCTTTCTTT
.	few	TRBJ1-4	TRBV19	CASSRPLAHTDRTDPTNEKLFF	TGTGCCAGTAGCCGACCATTGGCCCACACAGACAGAACCGATCCAACTAATGAAAAACTGTTTTTT
TRBD1	.	TRBJ2-1	TRBV29-1	CSVSGGPYNEQFF	TGCAGCGTTTCAGGGGGCCCCTACAATGAGCAGTTCTTC
TRBD1	few	TRBJ2-7	TRBV4-1	CASSTTGGYEQYF	TGCGCCAGCAGTACAACAGGGGGGTACGAGCAGTACTTC
.	few	TRBJ2-2	TRBV6-1	CASGNYPGTGELFF	TGTGCCAGCGGCAACTACCCGGGGACCGGGGAGCTGTTTTTT
.	.	TRBJ2-6	TRBV10-3	CATRLGLSSGANVLTF	TGTGCCACGCGGTTGGGACTGAGCTCTGGGGCCAACGTCCTGACTTTC
.	.	TRBJ2-3	TRBV30	CAWSAAGTGDTQYF	TGTGCCTGGAGTGCTGCGGGAACTGGAGATACGCAGTATTTT
.	many	TRBJ2-3	TRBV14	CASSQVVTGWADTQYF	TGTGCCAGCAGCCAAGTCGTCACAGGCTGGGCAGATACGCAGTATTTT
TRBD2	many	TRBJ2-3	TRBV28	CASSPSRLAGQDTQYF	TGTGCCAGCAGTCCCTCCCGGCTAGCGGGCCAAGATACGCAGTATTTT
.	few	TRBJ1-1	TRBV10-3	CAISEIRGTEAFF	TGTGCCATCAGTGAGATACGAGGCACTGAAGCTTTCTTT
TRBD1	few	TRBJ2-2	TRBV7-9	CASKEAGGTGELFF	TGTGCCAGCAAGGAGGCAGGGGGCACCGGGGAGCTGTTTTTT
.	.	TRBJ1-2	TRBV7-9	CASSTESGGRRANYGYTF	TGTGCCAGCAGTACAGAGAGTGGGGGCAGGAGAGCTAACTATGGCTACACCTTC
.	.	TRBJ2-3	TRBV7-9	CASRLGSGATGDTQYF	TGTGCCAGCAGGCTAGGCTCGGGGGCTACCGGAGATACGCAGTATTTT
.	.	TRBJ1-5	TRBV20-1	CSAPAVGGGQPQHF	TGCAGTGCTCCCGCTGTGGGAGGTGGTCAGCCCCAGCATTTT
.	many	TRBJ2-5	TRBV6-2/TRBV6-3	CASSYSIETQYF	TGTGCCAGCAGTTACTCTATTGAGACCCAGTACTTC
.	many	TRBJ2-5	TRBV7-9	CASSLEQGGWYQETQYF	TGTGCCAGCAGCTTGGAGCAGGGCGGGTGGTACCAAGAGACCCAGTACTTC
.	few	TRBJ1-1	TRBV28	CASSGAPVSLNTKAFF	TGTGCCAGCAGCGGGGCTCCGGTCAGTCTGAACACTAAAGCTTTCTTT
TRBD1	few	TRBJ1-6	TRBV12-3/TRBV12-4	CASSARQGAGSPLHF	TGTGCCAGCAGTGCCCGACAGGGGGCGGGTTCACCCCTCCACTTT
TRBD1	few	TRBJ1-1	TRBV20-1	CSAAGQYTEAFF	TGCAGTGCCGCGGGACAGTACACTGAAGCTTTCTTT
TRBD1	.	TRBJ2-4	TRBV6-2/TRBV6-3	CASSSGQGGFAAEYF	TGTGCCAGCAGTTCCGGACAGGGAGGATTTGCCGCGGAGTACTTC
.	few	TRBJ1-3	TRBV3-1	CASSQPQGTGNTIYF	TGTGCCAGCAGCCAGCCACAGGGAACTGGAAACACCATATATTTT
.	.	TRBJ1-6	TRBV20-1	CSAIDGSYNSPLHF	TGCAGTGCCATCGACGGCTCCTATAATTCACCCCTCCACTTT
.	few	TRBJ2-1	TRBV7-3	CASSFQGVGDEQFF	TGTGCCAGCAGCTTCCAAGGGGTGGGAGATGAGCAGTTCTTC
.	many	TRBJ1-5	TRBV28	CASSPSGRGRDQPQHF	TGTGCCAGCAGTCCCTCCGGTAGGGGGAGGGATCAGCCCCAGCATTTT
.	few	TRBJ1-1	TRBV28	CASSFTGLGQAEAFF	TGTGCCAGCAGTTTTACAGGGTTAGGGCAGGCTGAAGCTTTCTTT
.	many	TRBJ1-1	TRBV20-1	CSARDGVPTEAFF	TGCAGTGCTAGAGATGGGGTCCCCACTGAAGCTTTCTTT
.	.	TRBJ2-7	TRBV20-1	CSASDGSYGQYF	TGCAGCGCATCAGACGGATCCTACGGGCAGTACTTC
TRBD1	many	TRBJ1-2	TRBV20-1	CSARSDRGRNYGYTF	TGCAGTGCTAGATCCGACAGGGGGAGAAACTATGGCTACACCTTC
.	many	TRBJ1-4	TRBV3-1	CASRRKGGTNEKLFF	TGTGCCAGCAGGAGAAAGGGGGGAACTAATGAAAAACTGTTTTTT
.	many	TRBJ1-6	TRBV2	CASRDSSSYNSPLHF	TGTGCCAGCAGGGACTCAAGCTCCTATAATTCACCCCTCCACTTT
.	many	TRBJ2-7	TRBV3-1	CASSQEEGPYEQYF	TGTGCCAGCAGCCAAGAGGAGGGTCCCTACGAGCAGTACTTC
.	many	TRBJ1-5	TRBV30	CAWSDGYNQPQHF	TGTGCCTGGAGTGATGGGTATAATCAGCCCCAGCATTTT
TRBD1	many	TRBJ2-7	TRBV18	CASSPATGTVYEQYF	TGTGCCAGCTCACCGGCTACAGGGACAGTCTACGAGCAGTACTTC
TRBD2	few	TRBJ2-2	TRBV29-1	CSVAWGGLAGGRNTGELFF	TGCAGCGTTGCTTGGGGGGGACTAGCGGGGGGACGGAACACCGGGGAGCTGTTTTTT
.	few	TRBJ1-4	TRBV2	CASSWEDSEKLFF	TGTGCCAGCAGTTGGGAGGACAGTGAAAAACTGTTTTTT
.	few	TRBJ1-2	TRBV7-3	CASSLTAGIDGYTF	TGTGCCAGCAGCTTAACGGCGGGGATTGATGGCTACACCTTC
TRBD1	.	TRBJ1-2	TRBV3-1	CASSQDQGAGDGYTF	TGTGCCAGCAGCCAAGACCAGGGGGCGGGCGATGGCTACACCTTC
.	few	TRBJ2-1	TRBV19	CASSIGDRNYNEQFF	TGTGCCAGTAGTATAGGAGACAGAAACTACAATGAGCAGTTCTTC
.	many	TRBJ2-1	TRBV24-1	CAIADSGPLDNEQFF	TGTGCCATTGCTGATTCAGGTCCTCTGGACAATGAGCAGTTCTTC
.	many	TRBJ1-1	TRBV2	CASSRPILNTEAFF	TGTGCCAGCAGCCGACCCATACTCAACACTGAAGCTTTCTTT
.	many	TRBJ2-7	TRBV30	CAWSVGSSYEQYF	TGTGCCTGGAGTGTCGGCAGCTCCTACGAGCAGTACTTC
TRBD2	many	TRBJ2-1	TRBV6-1	CASRARAGETYNEQFF	TGTGCCAGCAGGGCAAGAGCGGGGGAAACCTACAATGAGCAGTTCTTC
TRBD2	many	TRBJ2-5	TRBV12-3/TRBV12-4	CASNWERGYSGTQYF	TGTGCCAGCAATTGGGAGCGGGGGTACTCAGGGACCCAGTACTTC
.	many	TRBJ2-7	TRBV3-1	CASSQDIAQTYEQYF	TGTGCCAGCAGCCAAGATATAGCGCAGACCTACGAGCAGTACTTC